Included here is one TCR beta chain sequence, with context. Its specificity is unknown. The primer mix had 60 Vbeta and 13 Jbeta primers. Original processing methods: Roughly 80 million unique TCR beta chains, some 11 million shared, were counted in a later analysis. The protocol was immunoSEQ multiplex PCR, while the TCRdb copy is restricted to in-frame clones and leaves out a portion. V, J and clone size derive from that table, while D and trimming were established from the DNA sequence. The top ten hold roughly 6% of the sample, which has roughly 86,000 clones, about 80% seen once. These data belong to a study of cytomegalovirus exposure and HLA in healthy donors. Findings of the study overall: In a later analysis, 17,000 or so TCR beta sequences were associated with HLA alleles at 0.05 false discovery rate. A later analysis by the authors found several of the most significant clusters apparently linked to common viral pathogens. Cytomegalovirus-associated status was assigned to 150 to 200 TCR beta chains.

V shed 3 bases and J 0 bases; nucleotides not matched to a gene: 6. The CDR3 is 16 residues long. CDR1 and CDR2 from the germline V gene are MDHEN and SYDVKM. The sequenced sample consisted of PBMCs. The sequence came from a female donor in good health and CMV-seronegative. The V and J genes are TRBV28 and TRBJ2-7; the match to TRBD2 covers 9 bases. CDR3 nucleotides: TGTGCCAGCAGTTTTAGGTGGCGGGGGGGCTCCTACGAGCAGTACTTC. It codes for CASSFRWRGGSYEQYF.